This T cell receptor beta chain was sequenced during a study of CD8 T cells in ankylosing spondylitis. Regarding the study as a whole: The study identified a TCR beta motif of 7 or 8 highly homologous variants that appeared characteristic of ankylosing spondylitis blood. Disease-linked clones bore a CD8+ phenotype, appearing relatively rarely in peripheral blood. Some of these motif variants have turned up before, in reports on reactive arthritis synovial fluid and blood.

The CDR3 has 12 amino acids. V was trimmed by 0 bases and J by 2 bases, leaving 1 base between them. Germline CDR1 reads LGHNA; CDR2 reads YNFKEQ. This clonotype has ten or more counts. Its target is not known. In TCRdb, the 5' RACE reads were re-called with MiXCR into one record per CDR3 protein. This table holds some 290,000 distinct CDR3 sequences, around 19% found once. The chain uses TRBV4-2 and TRBJ1-1; no clear D gene. Sequenced sample: blood, either unsorted or a sorted T cell fraction (not recorded which). The TCR originated in a male donor with ankylosing spondylitis or in good health (not recorded which). CDR3 region: CASSQDNTEAFF. In nucleotides, the CDR3 is TGTGCCAGCAGCCAAGATAACACTGAAGCTTTCTTT.